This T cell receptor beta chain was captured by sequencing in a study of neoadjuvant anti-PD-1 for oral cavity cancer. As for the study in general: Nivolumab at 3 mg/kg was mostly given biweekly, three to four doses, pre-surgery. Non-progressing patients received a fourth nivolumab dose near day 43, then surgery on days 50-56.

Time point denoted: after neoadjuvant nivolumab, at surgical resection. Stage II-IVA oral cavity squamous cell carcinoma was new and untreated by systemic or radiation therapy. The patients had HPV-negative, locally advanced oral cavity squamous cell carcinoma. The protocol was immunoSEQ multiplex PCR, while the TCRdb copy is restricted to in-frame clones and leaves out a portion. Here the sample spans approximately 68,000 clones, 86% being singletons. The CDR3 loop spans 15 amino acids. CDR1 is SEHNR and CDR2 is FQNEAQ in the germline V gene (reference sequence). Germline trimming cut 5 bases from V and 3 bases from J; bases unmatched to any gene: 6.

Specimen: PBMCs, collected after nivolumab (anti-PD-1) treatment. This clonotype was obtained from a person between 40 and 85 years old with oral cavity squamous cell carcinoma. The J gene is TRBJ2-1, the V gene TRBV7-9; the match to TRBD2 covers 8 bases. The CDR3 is CASSDGSGSYNEQFF. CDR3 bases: TGTGCCAGCAGCGACGGAAGCGGGAGCTACAATGAGCAGTTCTTC.